This is a list of T cell receptor beta chains from one sample in a study of CD8 T cells in ankylosing spondylitis. TCRdb analysed the 5' RACE reads with MiXCR anew, one entry per CDR3 protein. In the table there are approximately 540,000 distinct CDR3 sequences, approximately 12% of which are singletons. Sequencing was done on a sample of blood, either unsorted or a sorted T cell fraction (not recorded which). These receptors were taken from a male donor with ankylosing spondylitis. Each CDR3 is given with its conserved first and last residue. Each record gives: V gene, D gene, clone size, J gene, CDR3 DNA, CDR3 protein. A D gene is named only where the DNA matches it firmly. Rows give clone size only sometimes, using once, few, many, or a class for an expanded clone.

TRBV20-1,TRBD1,-,TRBJ2-1,TGCAGTGCCCTACCTATCGTACAGGGGTTCGATGAGCAGTTCTTC,CSALPIVQGFDEQFF
TRBV7-2,-,few,TRBJ1-4,TGTGCCAGCAGCTTCGGCAGGGCTAATGAAAAACTGTTTTTT,CASSFGRANEKLFF
TRBV5-1,TRBD2,-,TRBJ2-2,TGCGCCAGCAGCTCGACTAGCGGGGGGAGCTGGCGGACCGGGGAGCTGTTTTTT,CASSSTSGGSWRTGELFF
TRBV20-1,-,few,TRBJ2-5,TGCAGTGCTAGAGGGGGTCCGAGGGCCCAGTACTTC,CSARGGPRAQYF
TRBV6-1,-,-,TRBJ1-5,TGTGCCAGCAGTGAGGGAACGGGCAATCAGCCCCAGCATTTT,CASSEGTGNQPQHF
TRBV18,-,-,TRBJ1-6,TGTGCCAGCTCACCAACCGGTGGGCCTGAATGGGGGTCACCCCTCCACTTT,CASSPTGGPEWGSPLHF
TRBV9,-,many,TRBJ1-6,TGTGCCAGCAGCCTCCGGGCCCAAGGGAATTCACCCCTCCACTTT,CASSLRAQGNSPLHF
TRBV12-3/TRBV12-4,TRBD2,many,TRBJ2-5,TGTGCCAGCAGTGTACTAGCGGGTCTCCAAGAGACCCAGTACTTC,CASSVLAGLQETQYF
TRBV12-3/TRBV12-4,TRBD2,-,TRBJ2-3,TGTGCCAGCAGTTGGCGGGGGACCCTCGACACAGATACGCAGTATTTT,CASSWRGTLDTDTQYF
TRBV5-5,TRBD2,many,TRBJ2-5,TGTGCCAGCAGCTCTCCCCCGCTGGGAGGGAAGGAGACCCAGTACTTC,CASSSPPLGGKETQYF